The 29 T cell receptor beta chains presented below share a single source sample, sequenced in a study of human CD4 T cells and Enterobacteriaceae. Libraries were prepared by immunoSEQ multiplex PCR; TCRdb keeps only in-frame clonotypes and omits some of them. There are 25,000 to 35,000 clones in the sample; roughly 80% occur only once, and over 0.9% lies in the top ten. Sorting took every CD4+ cell except CD45RA+CCR7+CD95- naive cells, reaching over 95% purity. Sequences were obtained from memory CD4+ T cells from blood. The source is a human donor in good health.

The chain carries TRBV29-1 and TRBJ2-5; 10 bases fit TRBD1. Germline V CDR1 and CDR2: SQVTM, ANQGSEA. The CDR3 extends over 12 amino acids. Unmatched junction bases numbered 4, after V lost 7 bases and J lost 5 bases. The CDR3 region has the DNA TGCAGCGGGGACAGGGGTGGGGAGACCCAGTACTTC. It yields the protein CSGDRGGETQYF.

The chain couples TRBV27 to TRBJ1-2; a weak D match, TRBD1 (5 bases). The germline CDR1 and CDR2 sequences are MNHEY and SMNVEV (reference sequence). With 4 bases removed from V and 4 bases from J, the gap between germline ends came to 16 bases. The CDR3 has 15 amino acids. In DNA form, the CDR3 reads TGTGCCAGCAGTTATCCGTCAGACAGAGCCTATGGCTACACCTTC. This translates into CASSYPSDRAYGYTF.

The rearrangement joins TRBV29-1 to TRBJ1-6; 8 bases map to TRBD1. The V segment lost 5 bases and the J segment 7 bases; nucleotides outside the gene matches: 4. The germline gives CDR1 SQVTM, CDR2 ANQGSEA. The CDR3 spans 13 residues. The CDR3 region is CSVLTGGNSPLHF. CDR3 nucleotide sequence: TGCAGCGTTTTAACAGGGGGGAATTCACCCCTCCACTTT. The whole variable domain, filled in from reference TRBV29-1 and TRBJ1-6, reads SAVISQKPSRDICQRGTSLTIQCQVDSQVTMMFWYRQQPGQSLTLIATANQGSEATYESGFVIDKFPISRPNLTFSTLTVSNMSPEDSSIYLCSVLTGGNSPLHFGNGTRLTVT.

V and J are TRBV6-6 and TRBJ2-1, with 9 nucleotides matching TRBD1. V lost 6 bases and J lost 6; bases outside the gene matches: 6. Germline V gives CDR1 MNHNY, CDR2 SVGAGI (reference sequence). The CDR3 spans 14 residues. This CDR3 reads CASSQGQGTNEQFF. The DNA for the CDR3 is TGTGCCAGCAGCCAGGGACAGGGAACCAATGAGCAGTTCTTC.

The V call is TRBV7-8, the J call TRBJ1-5; the D is unclear. Germline V gives CDR1 SGHVS, CDR2 FQNEAQ. CDR3 length: 17 amino acids. The ends were cut back, 2 bases at V and 2 bases at J, with 16 bases in the middle. The CDR3 loop reads CASSLLGKGYGNQPQHF. CDR3 in DNA: TGTGCCAGCAGCTTATTGGGTAAAGGATATGGCAATCAGCCCCAGCATTTT. The whole variable domain, remainder taken from reference TRBV7-8 and TRBJ1-5, is GAGVSQSPRYKVAKRGQDVALRCDPISGHVSLFWYQQALGQGPEFLTYFQNEAQLDKSGLPSDRFFAERPEGSVSTLKIQRTQQEDSAVYLCASSLLGKGYGNQPQHFGDGTRLSIL.

The chain recombines TRBV28 with TRBJ2-7, with D possibly called TRBD1 or TRBD2 (5 bases each). Trimming cost V 3 bases and J 5 bases, with 17 bases left between them. Per germline, CDR1 MDHEN and CDR2 SYDVKM. The CDR3 runs to 15 residues. CDR3 sequence reads: CASSLGVQGSHEQYF. CDR3 DNA: TGTGCCAGCAGTTTGGGGGTTCAGGGATCCCACGAGCAGTACTTC.

V gene TRBV5-1 combines with J gene TRBJ2-2, with 9 bases aligning to TRBD2. Germline V CDR1 and CDR2: SGHRS, YFSETQ. There are 16 residues in the CDR3. The V gene end was trimmed by 3 bases and the J gene end by 5 bases; junction bases not matched to a gene: 8. The CDR3 nucleotides are TGCGCCAGCAGCTCCTCCGGGACTAGCAGGACCGGGGAGCTGTTTTTT. Protein sequence: CASSSSGTSRTGELFF.

The chain recombines TRBV5-1 with TRBJ2-3, with 8 bases fitting TRBD2. Germline V gene lookup returns CDR1 SGHRS and CDR2 YFSETQ. CDR3 length: 17 residues. V gave up 0 bases and J gave up 0 bases; unmatched junction bases: 6. The CDR3 nucleotides are TGCGCCAGCAGCTTGGCAGTTAGCGGGGCTAGCACAGATACGCAGTATTTT. Translating gives CASSLAVSGASTDTQYF.

The chain combines TRBV28 with TRBJ2-1, with no clear D. The V gene lost 0 bases and the J gene lost 6 bases, with 12 bases spanning the gap. From germline, CDR1 is MDHEN and CDR2 SYDVKM. This CDR3 has 15 residues. The CDR3 DNA reads as TGTGCCAGCAGTTTATGGCGCTCCGTCGGCAATGAGCAGTTCTTC. Translating it yields CASSLWRSVGNEQFF.

This rearrangement joins TRBV9 to TRBJ1-6; D might be TRBD1 (6 bases). This CDR3 has 17 residues. V lost 4 bases to trimming and J lost 9 bases, with 23 bases between them. Germline CDR1 SGDLS, CDR2 YYNGEE. CDR3: CASSMGTGQRAGSPLHF. The CDR3 DNA reads as TGTGCCAGCAGCATGGGGACCGGACAGAGAGCGGGTTCACCCCTCCACTTT.

The V call is TRBV11-2, the J call TRBJ2-1, with TRBD2 as a possible D gene (6 bases). V was shortened by 0 bases and J by 8 bases, with 8 bases between the two germline ends. CDR1 is SGHAT, CDR2 FQNNGV, per germline. The CDR3 sequence is 13 residues long. The chain's CDR3 is CASSLERLDEQFF. In DNA, the CDR3 is TGTGCCAGCAGCTTAGAGCGACTAGATGAGCAGTTCTTC.

The genes are TRBV6-1 and TRBJ1-5; D is possibly TRBD1 (5 bases). V lost 3 bases and J 0 bases, leaving 15 bases between the germline ends. The CDR3 extends over 17 amino acids. From germline, CDR1 is MNHNS and CDR2 SASEGT. The CDR3 reads CASSEPVQGNSNQPQHF. CDR3 nucleotides: TGTGCCAGCAGTGAGCCCGTCCAGGGCAATAGCAATCAGCCCCAGCATTTT.

The rearrangement links TRBV6-4 to TRBJ2-3, with 9 nucleotides matching TRBD2. The CDR3 has 16 residues. The V segment lost 2 bases and the J segment 4 bases; nucleotides outside the gene matches: 7. Germline V CDR1 and CDR2: MRHNA, SNTAGT. The CDR3 DNA is TGTGCCAGCAGTGACCAGGGCGGGGGGGCATCAGATACGCAGTATTTT. It specifies CASSDQGGGASDTQYF.

The chain joins TRBV11-1 to TRBJ2-3; D is perhaps TRBD2 (5 bases). This CDR3 has 14 residues. Germline values: CDR1 SGHAT, CDR2 FQDESV (reference sequence). Trimming cost V 4 bases and J 1 base, with 9 bases left between them. The CDR3 region is CASSSEAGTDTQYF. In nucleotides, the CDR3 is TGTGCCAGCAGCTCGGAAGCGGGCACAGATACGCAGTATTTT.

This clone appeared a single time. The V gene is TRBV10-1, the J gene TRBJ2-1; TRBD2 aligns across 10 bases. Germline CDR1 and CDR2: WNHNN and SYGVQD (reference sequence). V was clipped by 8 bases and J by 10 bases; unmatched bases: 8. This CDR3 spans 13 amino acids. The CDR3 region has the DNA TGCGCCAGCGGATCTTTACTAGCGGGGGAGCAGTTCTTC. Encoded protein: CASGSLLAGEQFF.

The V call is TRBV28, the J call TRBJ2-3, with D unresolved. With 4 bases removed from V and 4 bases from J, the gap between germline ends came to 15 bases. This CDR3 is 15 amino acids long. The germline CDR1 and CDR2 sequences are MDHEN and SYDVKM. CDR3: CASSSSSVNPDTQYF. As DNA, the CDR3 is TGTGCCAGCAGTTCTTCCTCGGTTAACCCAGATACGCAGTATTTT.

This CDR3 reads CASSLGTGITTNEKLFF. CDR3 sequence (DNA): TGCGCCAGCAGCTTAGGGACAGGGATTACAACTAATGAAAAACTGTTTTTT. The chain links TRBV5-1 to TRBJ1-4; TRBD1 agrees at 9 bases. This CDR3 has 17 residues. CDR1 and CDR2 from the germline V gene are SGHRS and YFSETQ. Trimming cost V 2 bases and J 0 bases; bases outside gene matches: 5.

The genes are TRBV6-1 and TRBJ2-5; no definite D call. This CDR3 has 14 residues. Germline values: CDR1 MNHNS, CDR2 SASEGT. The V end lost 6 bases, the J end lost 2 bases, and 13 bases lay between the germline ends. DNA of the CDR3: TGTGCCAGCAGAGACACCCCATATCAAGAGACCCAGTACTTC. This encodes CASRDTPYQETQYF.

The chain joins TRBV5-1 to TRBJ2-7; TRBD2 might be the D (6 bases). Germline CDR1 reads SGHRS; CDR2 reads YFSETQ. The CDR3 runs to 15 residues. V was pared by 7 bases and J by 3 bases, with 20 bases between. The CDR3 region has the DNA TGCGCCAGCGGCAGCGGGTACGGGGGTCACTACGAGCAGTACTTC. It encodes CASGSGYGGHYEQYF.

Only a few counts were recorded for this clone. The chain carries TRBV6-5 and TRBJ2-7; a weak D match, TRBD1 (5 bases). The CDR3 runs to 16 residues. Per germline, CDR1 MNHEY and CDR2 SVGAGI. The germline V and J ends were trimmed by 0 bases and 2 bases, with 14 bases remaining between them. CDR3 amino acids: CASSYSIPDSPYEQYF. The CDR3 nucleotides are TGTGCCAGCAGTTACTCCATCCCCGACAGCCCCTACGAGCAGTACTTC.

J is TRBJ1-1 and V is TRBV5-1; D perhaps matches TRBD1 (6 bases). V was cut by 4 bases and J by 0 bases, with 10 bases left in between. CDR1 SGHRS and CDR2 YFSETQ come from the germline V gene. There are 14 residues in the CDR3. For the CDR3, the DNA is TGCGCCAGCAGCGCAGGGGTAGTGAACACTGAAGCTTTCTTT. This gives the protein CASSAGVVNTEAFF. Together with reference TRBV5-1 and TRBJ1-1, the CDR3 gives the full variable domain: KAGVTQTPRYLIKTRGQQVTLSCSPISGHRSVSWYQQTPGQGLQFLFEYFSETQRNKGNFPGRFSGRQFSNSRSEMNVSTLELGDSALYLCASSAGVVNTEAFFGQGTRLTVV.

About this clone itself: At one of its ends the junction is not consistent with the germline gene, which may arise from a read error. The rearrangement uses TRBV29-1 and TRBJ2-1, with TRBD1 as a possible D gene (6 bases). CDR3 length equals 12 residues. Looked up from germline, CDR1 is SQVTM and CDR2 is ANQGSEA. The CDR3 coding sequence is TGCAGCGTTTATCCCCCTGGACAGCGAGAGCTCTTC. The encoded protein is CSVYPPGQRELF.

The J gene is TRBJ1-1, the V gene TRBV6-6, with D hard to call. This CDR3 has 13 amino acids. The germline V gene encodes CDR1 MNHNY and CDR2 SVGAGI (reference sequence). V lost 2 bases and J 1 base, leaving 5 bases between the germline ends. CDR3 in amino acids: CASSYRQNTEAFF. In nucleotides, the CDR3 is TGTGCCAGCAGTTACCGGCAGAACACTGAAGCTTTCTTT.

The CDR3 bases are TGTGCCAGCAGTGCGGGCGGGGCAGGCTATGAAAAACTGTTTTTT. It specifies CASSAGGAGYEKLFF. The chain employs TRBV6-1 and TRBJ1-4; a weak D match, TRBD1 (5 bases). Trimming stripped 4 bases from V and 6 bases from J, with 15 bases between. Germline V gene lookup returns CDR1 MNHNS and CDR2 SASEGT. CDR3 length equals 15 residues.

CDR3 bases: TGTGCCTGGAGTGCACAGGGGTTTAATGAAAAACTGTTTTTT. Translated: CAWSAQGFNEKLFF. V gene TRBV30 combines with J gene TRBJ1-4; 7 bases are a match to TRBD1. CDR1 is GTSNPN and CDR2 is SVGIG in the germline V gene (reference sequence). This CDR3 is 14 amino acids long. The J segment lost 4 bases and the V segment lost 1 base, leaving 3 bases of the junction unmatched.

The CDR3: CASSVRTLADTGELFF. As DNA, the CDR3 is TGCGCCAGCAGCGTGAGGACCTTAGCGGACACCGGGGAGCTGTTTTTT. This sequence joins TRBV5-1 and TRBJ2-2; D is possibly TRBD2 (6 bases). V was pared by 4 bases and J by 3 bases, with 16 bases between. This CDR3 has 16 residues. Germline V CDR1 and CDR2: SGHRS, YFSETQ.

This chain links TRBV10-1 with TRBJ2-2; D unresolved. Trimming shortened V by 2 bases and J by 4 bases, and 20 bases separated the two germline ends. This CDR3 region has 18 residues. The V gene's germline CDR1 is WNHNN and CDR2 SYGVQD (reference sequence). The CDR3 region is CASSEVGGGISLTGELFF. CDR3 in DNA: TGCGCCAGCAGTGAGGTCGGTGGCGGAATCTCACTCACCGGGGAGCTGTTTTTT.

This chain joins TRBV30 and TRBJ2-1, with D tentatively TRBD1 or TRBD2 (5 bases each). The CDR3 totals 13 residues. The ends were cut back, 3 bases at V and 9 bases at J, with 15 bases in the middle. Germline values: CDR1 GTSNPN, CDR2 SVGIG (reference sequence). The CDR3 region has the DNA TGTGCCTGGAGGAGCCCGGGACCAAGTGAGCAGTTCTTC. Translating it yields CAWRSPGPSEQFF.

This clone occurred a few times. The V call is TRBV30, the J call TRBJ1-2; D not certain. The germline V and J ends were trimmed by 2 bases and 4 bases, with 8 bases remaining between them. Germline V CDR1 and CDR2: GTSNPN, SVGIG (reference sequence). The CDR3 covers 12 residues. The CDR3 region is CAWSPSSYGYTF. Here the CDR3 DNA reads TGTGCCTGGAGTCCCTCTAGCTATGGCTACACCTTC.